The TCR beta chain described here comes from a study of OX40 agonist ivuxolimab in advanced cancers. Some background on the complete study: Ivuxolimab was a fully human IgG2 agonistic monoclonal antibody targeting the costimulatory receptor OX40 (CD134). Intravenous ivuxolimab was administered to patients every 2 weeks at six dose levels: 0.01, 0.1, 0.3, 1.5, 3 and 10 mg/kg. Of the roughly 53 patients in dose escalation, about 20 had hepatocellular carcinoma, some 15 had melanoma, 9 had renal cell carcinoma and 9 had head and neck cancer. In the dose-escalation cohort, nearly 85% of patients were male, and the mean age was around 60 years with a range of roughly 23 to 79. Patients were allowed to have had prior anti-PD-1, anti-PD-L1 or anti-CTLA-4 therapy, and approximately 40% of the dose-escalation patients had been treated with checkpoint inhibitors. Partial responses occurred in three dose-escalation patients: two with cutaneous melanoma and one with hepatocellular carcinoma. The purpose of peripheral TCRbeta sequencing was to test whether ivuxolimab changed TCR sequence diversity and led to clonal T-cell expansion. The paper describes the monotherapy dose-escalation part (N = 52 patients) of the phase I trial of ivuxolimab.

The trial excluded patients who had a history of autoimmune disease or who were on systemic immunosuppression. Peripheral blood for TCR sequencing was collected from all dose cohorts at baseline, on cycle 4 day 1, and on cycle 7 day 1. Samples were obtained from an open-label, multicenter, first-in-human phase I dose-escalation trial of ivuxolimab. Adults with locally advanced or metastatic head and neck squamous cell, hepatocellular, melanoma or renal cell carcinoma were enrolled in the trial. CD4+ and CD8+ T cells were sorted separately from peripheral blood before TCR sequencing. With regard to this clone: The target of this receptor is not known. No quality values exist for individual bases; no much larger clone is one base distant.

Summary of the overall study and its limitations: On average, CD8+ T cells showed more expanded clones than CD4+ T cells after ivuxolimab. Low levels of normalized T-cell clonal expansion were also seen in some patients who did not respond. The antigen specificity of the clonally expanded peripheral T cells was not determined. At doses of 0.1 to 3.0 mg/kg, clonal expansion of both CD4+ and CD8+ T cells in blood was seen between baseline and week 6. In the 0.1-3.0 mg/kg groups, partial responders had among the lowest normalized peripheral clonal expansion, particularly in CD8+ T cells.

To sequence the TCRbeta CDR3 region, genomic DNA was isolated from the sorted cells. TCRbeta CDR3 regions were sequenced using the immunoSEQ Assay. Here the immuneACCESS table is served through TCRdb, limited to in-frame sequences with V and J called. Missing clones are a known gap in these copies; in checked studies unresolved V genes cover under half, and the rest lacks a known reason. This sample has about 63,000 clones in its table, and 75% to 90% of those were observed once. The ten biggest clones cover about a tenth of the sample. A distance of 12 bases separates the germline ends of V and J, which lose 6 bases and 4 bases respectively. There are 13 amino acids in the CDR3, from cysteine to phenylalanine inclusive. The DNA shown is the 39-base CDR3, in frame from base 1. The germline V gene supplies CDR1 SQVTM and CDR2 ANQGSEA.

The sample consisted of CD4+ or CD8+ T cells sorted from blood, taken in a trial of the OX40 agonist ivuxolimab. This receptor chain uses TRBV29-1 and TRBJ1-4, and perhaps TRBD1 as D gene, on 5 matching bases. The source of this sequence is an adult with an advanced solid tumor such as melanoma, head and neck, liver or kidney cancer. The CDR3 in this case is CSVAAGNNEKLFF. The DNA sequence follows: TGCAGCGTGGCGGCAGGGAATAATGAAAAACTGTTTTTT.